This note documents a single TCR beta chain sequence. The source of the sample is a study of T-cell reconstitution after alpha-beta-depleted transplantation in children. Unique molecular identifiers were incorporated into the prepared TCRbeta library. TCRdb called the PCR reads again in MiXCR, with one record for every CDR3 protein. The sample holds about 610,000 distinct CDR3 sequences, roughly a tenth seen once. Germline CDR1 SGHTA, CDR2 FQGNSA. V shed 3 bases, J shed 4 bases, and the junction held 8 bases outside the gene matches. The CDR3 is made up of 17 amino acids. The source is a human donor who donated a stem cell graft to a child with acute myeloid leukemia. Sequenced material: PBMCs from the stem cell graft donor, taken from the stem cell graft. The chain is built from TRBV7-2 and TRBJ2-1; TRBD2 matches 11 bases. The CDR3 sequence is CASSLGHGTSGYNEQFF. In DNA form, the CDR3 reads TGTGCCAGCAGCTTGGGCCACGGGACTAGCGGTTACAATGAGCAGTTCTTC. The whole variable domain, remainder taken from reference TRBV7-2 and TRBJ2-1, is GAGVSQSPSNKVTEKGKDVELRCDPISGHTALYWYRQSLGQGLEFLIYFQGNSAPDKSGLPSDRFSAERTGGSVSTLTIQRTQQEDSAVYLCASSLGHGTSGYNEQFFGPGTRLTVL.